The 13 T cell receptor beta chains listed next were all sequenced from one sample in a study of blood T cell repertoires in COVID-19. Generated by immunoSEQ multiplex PCR, the TCRdb table keeps only in-frame clones and is missing some. The sample yields roughly 100,000 clones, about 83% seen once. The sequenced sample was peripheral blood. These receptors were collected from a middle-aged man with active or convalescent COVID-19.

There are a few counts of this clone. The chain uses TRBV19 and TRBJ1-3; D uncertain. The CDR3 length is 13 residues. Trimming removed 3 bases from V and 8 bases from J, with 11 bases in between. The germline V gene has CDR1 LNHDA and CDR2 SQIVND (reference sequence). DNA for the CDR3: TGTGCCAGTAGTATCGGGGAATTCGACACCATATATTTT. Residues: CASSIGEFDTIYF.

This clone came up once. The chain recombines TRBV7-2 with TRBJ1-2, with D unclear. Germline values: CDR1 SGHTA, CDR2 FQGNSA. The CDR3 has 11 amino acids. V was pared by 2 bases and J by 7 bases, with 5 bases between. The CDR3, as DNA: TGTGCCAGCAGCTTAATGAGTGGCTACACCTTC. Translating it yields CASSLMSGYTF.

The chain joins TRBV7-9 to TRBJ1-4; D perhaps matches TRBD1 (5 bases). The V end was cut by 3 bases, the J end by 6 bases, with 11 bases between. Germline V gives CDR1 SEHNR, CDR2 FQNEAQ (reference sequence). The CDR3 covers 14 residues. CDR3 amino acids: CASSFRGGDEKLFF. CDR3 sequence (DNA): TGTGCCAGCAGCTTCCGGGGGGGTGATGAAAAACTGTTTTTT.

The rearrangement uses TRBV7-2 and TRBJ2-1, with 12 bases lining up with TRBD2. V lost 2 bases, J lost 7 bases, and 6 bases stayed unmatched. The length of the CDR3 is 16 residues. The germline gives CDR1 SGHTA, CDR2 FQGNSA. CDR3 coding DNA: TGTGCCAGCAGCTTACTAGCGGGGGGGCGCCCTAATGAGCAGTTCTTC. Translated: CASSLLAGGRPNEQFF.

The V and J genes are TRBV9 and TRBJ2-1; 10 bases line up with TRBD1. V shed 3 bases, J shed 3 bases, and the junction held 21 bases outside the gene matches. The CDR3 loop spans 21 amino acids. Germline CDR1 and CDR2: SGDLS and YYNGEE. The CDR3 DNA follows: TGTGCCAGCAGCGCAATATTTAGGGGACAGGGGCCCCCCATCTTCTACAATGAGCAGTTCTTC. Translating it yields CASSAIFRGQGPPIFYNEQFF.

The chain is built from TRBV5-1 and TRBJ1-3, with TRBD1 matching 7 bases. After removal of 6 bases from V and 4 bases from J, the junction contained 13 bases not matched to a gene. The CDR3 loop spans 16 amino acids. Germline lookup yields CDR1 SGHRS and CDR2 YFSETQ. CDR3 DNA: TGCGCCAGCACTCTTACAGGGGAGGAAGGAGGAAACACCATATATTTT. Translating gives CASTLTGEEGGNTIYF.

The chain is built from TRBV19 and TRBJ1-4; possible D gene TRBD1, 6 bases. V lost 4 bases to trimming and J lost 0 bases, with 12 bases between them. This CDR3 is 16 amino acids long. Per germline, CDR1 LNHDA and CDR2 SQIVND (reference sequence). CDR3 sequence reads: CASSTYRAATNEKLFF. The CDR3 nucleotides read TGTGCCAGTAGTACCTACAGGGCCGCAACTAATGAAAAACTGTTTTTT.

The rearrangement links TRBV10-3 to TRBJ1-6; unclear D gene. CDR1 is ENHRY and CDR2 is SYGVKD in the germline V gene. The V and J ends lost 2 bases and 9 bases respectively, with 11 bases between them. The CDR3 totals 14 residues. In nucleotides, the CDR3 is TGTGCCATCAGTGAGGAGGAGAGCCCTTCACCCCTCCACTTT. Translated, it gives CAISEEESPSPLHF.

This clone has only a few counts. The CDR3 sequence is CASSQQGIFPYNEQFF. The DNA of the CDR3 is TGTGCCAGTAGCCAACAGGGAATCTTTCCCTACAATGAGCAGTTCTTC. The rearrangement joins TRBV19 to TRBJ2-1, with D perhaps matching TRBD1 (6 bases). This CDR3 has 16 amino acids. The germline V gene has CDR1 LNHDA and CDR2 SQIVND (reference sequence). V shed 6 bases and J shed 2 bases, with 17 bases lying between them.

This chain links TRBV4-2 with TRBJ1-4; 9 positions agree with TRBD1. The germline V gene has CDR1 LGHNA and CDR2 YNFKEQ. Trimming took 1 base from V and 8 from J; bases not matched to a gene: 2. The CDR3 totals 14 residues. The CDR3 protein is CASSQGQGGEKLFF. The DNA of the CDR3 is TGTGCCAGCAGCCAAGGACAGGGGGGCGAAAAACTGTTTTTT.

The genes are TRBV14 and TRBJ1-2; D gene uncertain. Germline-derived CDR1 and CDR2 are SGHDN and FVKESK. V was cut by 3 bases and J by 2 bases, with 7 bases left in between. There are 13 residues in the CDR3. This chain's CDR3 is CASSHTENYGYTF. The DNA of the CDR3 is TGTGCCAGCAGCCACACAGAAAACTATGGCTACACCTTC.

The rearrangement links TRBV5-1 to TRBJ1-6, with no clear D. Germline V gives CDR1 SGHRS, CDR2 YFSETQ. The CDR3 runs to 13 residues. V was trimmed by 5 bases and J by 8 bases, leaving 11 bases between them. As DNA, the CDR3 is TGCGCCAGCAGATCGGGGAAGGATTCACCCCTCCACTTT. Its protein product is CASRSGKDSPLHF.

The CDR3 DNA reads as TGTGCCAGCAGCTCCACGAAAAGACAGACTCTTGATTCACCCCTCCACTTT. Protein sequence: CASSSTKRQTLDSPLHF. This rearrangement joins TRBV7-3 to TRBJ1-6; possibly TRBD1 for D (5 bases). The V end was cut by 4 bases, the J end by 8 bases, with 21 bases between. The CDR3 runs to 17 residues. Germline V gene sequence: CDR1 SGHTA, CDR2 FQGTGA. Using reference TRBV7-3 and TRBJ1-6 for the parts outside the CDR3, the full variable domain is GAGVSQTPSNKVTEKGKYVELRCDPISGHTALYWYRQSLGQGPEFLIYFQGTGAADDSGLPNDRFFAVRPEGSVSTLKIQRTERGDSAVYLCASSSTKRQTLDSPLHFGNGTRLTVT.